This TCR beta chain originates from a study of cytomegalovirus exposure and HLA in healthy donors. Comments on this clone: Its antigen remains unknown.

PCR used 60 Vbeta primers and 13 Jbeta primers. This table comes from immunoSEQ multiplex PCR, and its TCRdb copy is limited to in-frame clones, with some not included. The data show tens of thousands of clones, about 79% seen once. V was clipped by 2 bases and J by 2 bases; unmatched bases: 5. CDR1 and CDR2 (germline): MNHNY, SVGAGI (reference sequence). CDR3 length: 15 residues. Study-wide results and limits: The dataset shows that most TCR sequences were rare, while some public TCRs occurred in many donors. Likely technical artifact: a cluster of highly shared sequence variants. The study dropped some indistinguishable V segments, TRBV6-2 and TRBV6-3 among them.

This rearrangement joins TRBV6-6 to TRBJ2-7; 8 bases line up with TRBD2. This receptor was obtained from a female donor in good health and CMV-seronegative. Sequencing was done on a sample of PBMCs. For the CDR3, the DNA is TGTGCCAGCAGTTACGAGGGACTAGGGACCTACGAGCAGTACTTC. This translates into CASSYEGLGTYEQYF.